This TCR beta chain originates from a study of cytomegalovirus exposure and HLA in healthy donors. The study, taken as a whole, reports: Another analysis was done later, and it associated approximately 17,000 TCR beta sequences with HLA alleles at 0.05 false discovery rate. Clonal expansion was found to be greater in HLA-associated TCR beta chains than in equally common others in a later analysis.

PCR employed 60 Vbeta and 13 Jbeta primers. Sequencing used immunoSEQ multiplex PCR; TCRdb keeps in-frame clones, though not all of them. The sample includes 150,000 to 200,000 clones, around 80% of them seen just once. Trimming removed 4 bases from V and 4 bases from J, with 10 bases in between. The CDR3 spans 13 residues. Germline V gene lookup returns CDR1 MGHRA and CDR2 YSYEKL. With regard to this clone: Its specificity is unknown.

This sequence was found in a woman in her 50s in good health and CMV-seropositive. Material for sequencing was PBMCs. The chain combines TRBV4-1 with TRBJ1-1; perhaps TRBD1 as D (5 bases). CDR3 residues: CASSLQGLTEAFF. CDR3 nucleotide sequence: TGCGCCAGCAGCCTTCAGGGCCTCACTGAAGCTTTCTTT.